The 21 T cell receptor beta chains in this list originate from one sample, sequenced in a study of OX40 agonist ivuxolimab in advanced cancers. The method was the immunoSEQ multiplex PCR assay. TCRdb limited this immuneACCESS table to in-frame rearrangements with V and J called. A share of clones is missing; checked studies link under half to unresolved V genes, and the rest is unexplained. The sample yields approximately 49,000 clones; 85% were counted once. Clones ranked in the top ten supply approximately 20% of the sample. The specimen was CD4+ or CD8+ T cells sorted from blood, collected in a trial of the OX40 agonist ivuxolimab. Source of these receptors: an adult with an advanced solid tumor such as melanoma, head and neck, liver or kidney cancer.

The genes are TRBV14 and TRBJ1-2; D may be TRBD1 (5 bases). CDR3 length equals 13 residues. Trimming pared 2 bases from V and 4 bases from J, leaving 8 bases between. CDR1 and CDR2 from the germline V gene are SGHDN and FVKESK. CDR3 sequence: CASSQIQGYGYTF. CDR3 sequence (DNA): TGTGCCAGCAGCCAAATTCAGGGCTATGGCTACACCTTC. Filled out from reference TRBV14 and TRBJ1-2, the complete variable domain reads EAGVTQFPSHSVIEKGQTVTLRCDPISGHDNLYWYRRVMGKEIKFLLHFVKESKQDESGMPNNRFLAERTGGTYSTLKVQPAELEDSGVYFCASSQIQGYGYTFGSGTRLTVV.

V usage is TRBV9 and J usage is TRBJ1-2; the match to TRBD1 covers 8 bases. The CDR3 covers 16 residues. V lost 0 bases and J lost 4; bases outside the gene matches: 8. CDR1 is SGDLS, CDR2 YYNGEE, per germline. The CDR3 DNA reads TGTGCCAGCAGCGTAGGAGACAGGGGCATTAGCTATGGCTACACCTTC. It encodes CASSVGDRGISYGYTF.

The chain uses TRBV27 and TRBJ2-3; tentatively, D is TRBD1 or TRBD2 (5 bases each). Trimming shortened V by 6 bases and J by 0 bases, and 19 bases separated the two germline ends. CDR1 is MNHEY and CDR2 is SMNVEV in the germline V gene (reference sequence). CDR3 size: 17 residues. CDR3 sequence reads: CASSPRSGATSTDTQYF. CDR3 DNA sequence: TGTGCCAGCAGCCCCCGGTCCGGGGCCACTAGCACAGATACGCAGTATTTT.

V and J are TRBV4-3 and TRBJ1-6, with 8 bases matching TRBD1. Trimming at V came to 0 bases and at J to 9 bases, leaving 4 bases not matched to a gene. The germline V gene encodes CDR1 LGHNA and CDR2 YSLEER. The CDR3 runs 15 residues. The CDR3 DNA sequence: TGCGCCAGCAGCCAAGATGCAGGGGGCTCTTCACCCCTCCACTTT. As protein: CASSQDAGGSSPLHF.

The gene calls are TRBV10-1 and TRBJ1-1; D gene ambiguous. Germline assignment: CDR1 WNHNN and CDR2 SYGVQD (reference sequence). The CDR3 extends over 14 amino acids. Trimming pared 3 bases from V and 2 bases from J, leaving 10 bases between. The CDR3 coding sequence is TGCGCCAGCAGTGAAACGAAGACTAACACTGAAGCTTTCTTT. Translation gives CASSETKTNTEAFF.

This clone was detected a few times. The rearrangement links TRBV7-9 to TRBJ2-7; no definite D call. Looked up from germline, CDR1 is SEHNR and CDR2 is FQNEAQ (reference sequence). The germline V and J ends were trimmed by 5 bases and 0 bases, with 14 bases remaining between them. The CDR3 consists of 15 residues. CDR3 nucleotide sequence: TGTGCCAGCAGCAAAGGAGAACTCAGCTCCTACGAGCAGTACTTC. Translating it yields CASSKGELSSYEQYF.

The chain recombines TRBV18 with TRBJ1-4, with D possibly being TRBD1 (5 bases). CDR3 length: 13 amino acids. The V and J ends lost 2 bases and 7 bases respectively, with 8 bases between them. Germline CDR1 KGHSH, CDR2 LQKENI. The CDR3 DNA is TGTGCCAGCTCACCAAGGGGCCTTGAAAAACTGTTTTTT. This sequence encodes CASSPRGLEKLFF.

This clone is categorized as medium-sized. The chain couples TRBV4-1 to TRBJ1-2; D is ambiguous. The CDR3 runs to 14 residues. V was pared by 0 bases and J by 4 bases, with 9 bases between. Germline V gives CDR1 MGHRA, CDR2 YSYEKL. The CDR3 protein is CASSQDMAVYGYTF. CDR3 nucleotides: TGCGCCAGCAGCCAAGATATGGCGGTCTATGGCTACACCTTC.

The V and J genes are TRBV6-5 and TRBJ2-7; tentative D call: TRBD2 (7 bases). The CDR3 has 13 amino acids. Looked up from germline, CDR1 is MNHEY and CDR2 is SVGAGI. V lost 2 bases and J 6 bases, leaving 11 bases between the germline ends. CDR3: CASSYGRGAEQYF. The DNA for the CDR3 is TGTGCCAGCAGTTACGGTCGGGGGGCCGAGCAGTACTTC.

The V call is TRBV2, the J call TRBJ1-6; TRBD1 matches at 7 bases. In germline, CDR1 is SNHLY, CDR2 FYNNEI. The trim removed 8 bases at V and 2 bases at J, leaving 6 bases unmatched. There are 15 residues in the CDR3. CDR3 nucleotides: TGTGCCAGCTTAGAGACAGGGACCTATAATTCACCCCTCCACTTT. This translates into CASLETGTYNSPLHF.

The J gene is TRBJ1-5, the V gene TRBV28; perhaps TRBD1 as D (5 bases). The CDR3 loop spans 14 amino acids. With 6 bases removed from V and 8 bases from J, the gap between germline ends came to 17 bases. Looked up from germline, CDR1 is MDHEN and CDR2 is SYDVKM. The CDR3 is CASRVSPGLEPQHF. The CDR3 region has the DNA TGTGCCAGCAGAGTGAGTCCAGGGTTGGAGCCCCAGCATTTT. The full variable domain, rest sourced from reference TRBV28 and TRBJ1-5, is DVKVTQSSRYLVKRTGEKVFLECVQDMDHENMFWYRQDPGLGLRLIYFSYDVKMKEKGDIPEGYSVSREKKERFSLILESASTNQTSMYLCASRVSPGLEPQHFGDGTRLSIL.

The chain employs TRBV12-5 and TRBJ2-3; 13 bases match TRBD2. V trimming: 6 bases; J trimming: 6 bases; junction bases outside the gene matches: 12. In germline, CDR1 is LGHNT, CDR2 FRNRAP. The CDR3 sequence is 17 residues long. CDR3 loop: CASGLLLAGGALDTQYF. The CDR3 DNA reads as TGTGCTAGTGGACTCTTACTAGCGGGGGGGGCTTTGGATACGCAGTATTTT.

The chain joins TRBV7-6 to TRBJ1-1; D uncertain. The ends were cut back, 1 base at V and 5 bases at J, with 11 bases in the middle. The CDR3 has 14 amino acids. Germline CDR1 and CDR2: SGHVS and FNYEAQ. In DNA form, the CDR3 reads TGTGCCAGCAGCTTAGGTTGGGATGGTACTGAAGCTTTCTTT. Translated: CASSLGWDGTEAFF.

This chain connects TRBV4-2 to TRBJ1-1; no firm D call. Germline-derived CDR1 and CDR2 are LGHNA and YNFKEQ. This CDR3 has 14 amino acids. V gave up 0 bases and J gave up 2 bases, with 7 bases separating them. The CDR3 is CASSQDWSNTEAFF. In nucleotides, the CDR3 is TGTGCCAGCAGCCAAGATTGGAGTAACACTGAAGCTTTCTTT.

A few counts support this clone. This chain connects TRBV7-9 to TRBJ2-1; the D gene is possibly TRBD1 (6 bases). Trimming removed 5 bases at V and 1 base at J, with 15 bases between. CDR1 is SEHNR, CDR2 FQNEAQ, per germline (reference sequence). The CDR3 sequence is 16 residues long. CDR3 DNA: TGTGCCAGCAGCCTACCTTCAGGGGTGTCCTACAATGAGCAGTTCTTC. Amino acids: CASSLPSGVSYNEQFF.

About this clone itself: Other DNA sequences from this sample encode an identical CDR3 as well. This chain uses TRBV9 with TRBJ2-7, with a tentative D call TRBD1 (6 bases). The CDR3 is made up of 15 amino acids. Trimming took 3 bases from V and 0 from J, leaving 13 bases between them. CDR1 and CDR2 (germline): SGDLS, YYNGEE. The CDR3 loop is CASSATGRGSYEQYF. CDR3 nucleotide sequence: TGTGCCAGCAGCGCGACAGGTCGGGGCTCCTACGAGCAGTACTTC.

The count of this clone is one. The genes are TRBV7-7 and TRBJ2-1; tentative D call: TRBD1 (6 bases). CDR3 length equals 16 residues. Germline V gene sequence: CDR1 SSHAT, CDR2 FNYEAQ (reference sequence). V was shortened by 1 base and J by 2 bases, with 12 bases between the two germline ends. CDR3 coding DNA: TGTGCCAGCAGCTTAGGGGACACGTTACCCTACAATGAGCAGTTCTTC. Amino acid sequence: CASSLGDTLPYNEQFF.

The chain joins TRBV28 to TRBJ2-1; tentative D call: TRBD2 (6 bases). Germline V CDR1 and CDR2: MDHEN, SYDVKM. Deletions cut 0 bases from V and 3 bases from J, with 12 bases between. CDR3 length: 16 residues. DNA for the CDR3: TGTGCCAGCAGTTTATGGGGTAGCGGATACTACAATGAGCAGTTCTTC. This gives the protein CASSLWGSGYYNEQFF.

This rearrangement joins TRBV28 to TRBJ1-1, with a weak D call TRBD1 (6 bases). CDR3 length equals 12 residues. Trimming stripped 5 bases from V and 11 bases from J, with 15 bases between. CDR1 is MDHEN and CDR2 is SYDVKM in the germline V gene. CDR3 nucleotide sequence: TGTGCCAGCAGTCCTACAGGGCCGCCGGCTTTCTTT. Translated: CASSPTGPPAFF.

The rearrangement uses TRBV9 and TRBJ1-5, with D uncertain. CDR1 SGDLS and CDR2 YYNGEE come from the germline V gene. There are 14 residues in the CDR3. Trimming shortened V by 1 base and J by 7 bases, and 12 bases separated the two germline ends. The CDR3 loop is CASSVNGDRQPQHF. The CDR3 DNA follows: TGTGCCAGCAGCGTAAACGGGGATCGCCAGCCCCAGCATTTT.

The chain joins TRBV19 to TRBJ1-2; TRBD1 aligns across 9 bases. From germline, CDR1 is LNHDA and CDR2 SQIVND (reference sequence). This CDR3 contains 12 residues. J lost 8 bases, V lost 8 bases, and 6 bases had no gene match. CDR3 sequence: CASGTGGVGYTF. The CDR3 DNA sequence: TGTGCCAGTGGAACAGGGGGCGTCGGCTACACCTTC.